This TCR beta chain derives from a study of OX40 agonist ivuxolimab in advanced cancers. Blood sampling took place at baseline, cycle 4 day 1, and cycle 7 day 1. The data were produced by immunoSEQ multiplex PCR, yet TCRdb's version contains in-frame clones alone and is incomplete. The table lists under 10,000 clones, around 74% of them singletons. The clonotype originates from an adult with an advanced solid tumor such as melanoma, head and neck, liver or kidney cancer. The source material was CD4+ or CD8+ T cells sorted from blood, sampled in a trial of the OX40 agonist ivuxolimab.

The CDR3: CASSQTGGGNQPQHF. CDR3 sequence (DNA): TGCGCCAGCAGCCAGACAGGGGGCGGCAATCAGCCCCAGCATTTT. The chain links TRBV5-1 to TRBJ1-5, with 10 bases aligning to TRBD1. The V and J ends lost 4 bases and 2 bases, in that order; junction bases with no gene match: 3. Germline V CDR1 and CDR2: SGHRS, YFSETQ. This CDR3 has 15 residues.